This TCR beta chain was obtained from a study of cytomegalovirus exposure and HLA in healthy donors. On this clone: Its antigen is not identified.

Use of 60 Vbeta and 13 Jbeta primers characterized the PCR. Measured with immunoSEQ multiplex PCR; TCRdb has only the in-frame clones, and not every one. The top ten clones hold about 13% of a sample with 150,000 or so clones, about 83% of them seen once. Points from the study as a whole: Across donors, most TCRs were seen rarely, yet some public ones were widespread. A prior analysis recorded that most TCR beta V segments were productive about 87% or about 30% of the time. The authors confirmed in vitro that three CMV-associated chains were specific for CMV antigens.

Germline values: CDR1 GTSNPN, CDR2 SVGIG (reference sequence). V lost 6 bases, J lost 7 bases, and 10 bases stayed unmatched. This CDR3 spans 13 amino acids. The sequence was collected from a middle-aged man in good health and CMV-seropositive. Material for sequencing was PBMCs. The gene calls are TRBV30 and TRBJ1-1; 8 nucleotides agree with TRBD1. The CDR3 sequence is CACRNYGTGEAFF. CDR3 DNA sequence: TGTGCCTGTAGAAATTACGGGACAGGTGAAGCTTTCTTT.